Each of the 17 T cell receptor beta chains below was sequenced from the same sample in a study of cytomegalovirus exposure and HLA in healthy donors. Vbeta (60) and Jbeta (13) primers were used in the PCR. Generated by immunoSEQ multiplex PCR, the TCRdb table keeps only in-frame clones and is missing some. Seen here are approximately 130,000 clones, 85% to 90% observed once, and the top ten hold about 7%. The material sequenced was PBMCs. The receptor source for this set is a woman aged 30 to 39 in good health and CMV-seropositive.

The chain joins TRBV5-1 to TRBJ1-4; 7 positions match TRBD1. Per the germline V gene, CDR1 is SGHRS and CDR2 is YFSETQ. The trim removed 6 bases at V and 0 bases at J, leaving 5 bases unmatched. This CDR3 has 15 amino acids. The CDR3 region is CASTLGQSTNEKLFF. The DNA for the CDR3 is TGCGCCAGCACCCTGGGACAGTCAACTAATGAAAAACTGTTTTTT.

This clone was observed once. V and J are TRBV15 and TRBJ1-4; D not resolved. This CDR3 comprises 13 residues. The germline V and J ends were trimmed by 0 bases and 8 bases, with 7 bases remaining between them. Germline values: CDR1 LNHNV, CDR2 YYDKDF (reference sequence). The CDR3 protein is CATSRDLGEKLFF. As DNA, the CDR3 is TGTGCCACCAGCAGAGACCTAGGCGAAAAACTGTTTTTT.

V and J are TRBV28 and TRBJ2-2; 8 bases fit TRBD1. Germline CDR1 and CDR2: MDHEN and SYDVKM. There are 15 residues in the CDR3. V was clipped by 8 bases and J by 1 base; unmatched bases: 6. Here the CDR3 reads CASDPGTGNTGELFF. The CDR3 coding sequence is TGTGCCAGCGATCCCGGGACAGGGAACACCGGGGAGCTGTTTTTT.

The chain joins TRBV9 to TRBJ2-7; TRBD2 matches at 9 bases. Germline CDR1 reads SGDLS; CDR2 reads YYNGEE. This CDR3 is 15 amino acids long. Trimming took 4 bases from V and 2 from J; bases not matched to a gene: 7. The CDR3 is CASSIRAGGAYEQYF. The CDR3 DNA follows: TGTGCCAGCAGCATCCGAGCGGGAGGCGCCTACGAGCAGTACTTC.

The chain joins TRBV5-1 to TRBJ2-2; TRBD1 matches at 10 bases. Germline V gene lookup returns CDR1 SGHRS and CDR2 YFSETQ. J gave up 4 bases and V 3 bases, and 6 bases lay outside the gene matches. This CDR3 has 16 residues. The CDR3 region is CASSSQTGGFTGELFF. The DNA for the CDR3 is TGCGCCAGCAGCTCCCAGACAGGGGGCTTCACCGGGGAGCTGTTTTTT.

As DNA, the CDR3 is TGTGCCAGCAGTGAAGGGGGACTAGGAAGACAGTACTTC. Amino acid sequence: CASSEGGLGRQYF. The chain has TRBV6-1 and TRBJ2-7; TRBD2 aligns across 8 bases. V lost 1 base and J lost 10; bases outside the gene matches: 6. CDR1 and CDR2 (germline): MNHNS, SASEGT. The CDR3 consists of 13 residues.

This rearrangement joins TRBV5-1 to TRBJ2-7; TRBD1 matches at 9 bases. V shed 0 bases and J 0 bases; nucleotides not matched to a gene: 1. The germline gives CDR1 SGHRS, CDR2 YFSETQ. The CDR3 spans 15 residues. CDR3 in amino acids: CASSLGDRASYEQYF. In nucleotides, the CDR3 is TGCGCCAGCAGCTTGGGGGACAGGGCCTCCTACGAGCAGTACTTC.

J is TRBJ1-2 and V is TRBV6-1; D is perhaps TRBD1 (6 bases). Germline CDR1 is MNHNS and CDR2 is SASEGT. V dropped 6 bases and J dropped 4 bases, with 12 bases sitting between them. There are 13 residues in the CDR3. The CDR3 region has the DNA TGTGCCAGCAGCTGGGGGCGGAGCTATGGCTACACCTTC. Residues: CASSWGRSYGYTF.

The chain carries TRBV28 and TRBJ1-1; possible D gene TRBD1, 5 bases. V lost 5 bases, J lost 6 bases, and 22 bases lay in between. Germline values: CDR1 MDHEN, CDR2 SYDVKM. The CDR3 is 16 amino acids. The CDR3 nucleotides are TGTGCCAGCAGTCCGCCCGACAGCCGGGCGACGGCTGAAGCTTTCTTT. Encoded protein: CASSPPDSRATAEAFF.

The rearrangement uses TRBV18 and TRBJ1-1; the D is unclear. CDR1 and CDR2 (germline): KGHSH, LQKENI. V was trimmed by 6 bases and J by 0 bases, leaving 8 bases between them. The CDR3 sequence is 13 residues long. The CDR3 protein is CASSLELNTEAFF. CDR3 nucleotides: TGTGCCAGCTCGCTCGAGTTGAACACTGAAGCTTTCTTT.

This clone was seen once. The chain links TRBV2 to TRBJ2-7; the D gene is possibly TRBD2 (6 bases). The CDR3 has 11 amino acids. Trimming stripped 4 bases from V and 7 bases from J, with 8 bases between. Germline values: CDR1 SNHLY, CDR2 FYNNEI. The CDR3 sequence: CASSGGREQYF. The CDR3 nucleotides read TGTGCCAGCAGTGGTGGGAGGGAGCAGTACTTC.

The V gene is TRBV7-9, the J gene TRBJ1-6; tentatively, D is TRBD1 (6 bases). There are 15 residues in the CDR3. Germline V gives CDR1 SEHNR, CDR2 FQNEAQ (reference sequence). The ends were cut back, 1 base at V and 10 bases at J, with 14 bases in the middle. The CDR3 bases are TGTGCCAGCAGCTTAGGTGGGACACTACTATCACCCCTCCACTTT. Translation: CASSLGGTLLSPLHF.

The genes are TRBV7-2 and TRBJ2-5, with 10 bases identical to TRBD2. After removal of 2 bases from V and 5 bases from J, the junction contained 2 bases not matched to a gene. The germline gives CDR1 SGHTA, CDR2 FQGNSA. The CDR3 length is 14 residues. The CDR3 is CASSLQAGGETQYF. The CDR3 nucleotides read TGTGCCAGCAGCTTACAAGCGGGGGGGGAGACCCAGTACTTC.

The chain combines TRBV2 with TRBJ2-7; D is uncertain. The CDR3 totals 13 residues. Germline CDR1 and CDR2: SNHLY and FYNNEI. V was pared by 3 bases and J by 7 bases, with 13 bases between. The CDR3, as DNA: TGTGCCAGCAGTGAGATCCTTTCTACTGAGCAGTACTTC. Its translation is CASSEILSTEQYF.

The rearrangement joins TRBV10-3 to TRBJ1-2; TRBD1 aligns across 8 bases. The CDR3 sequence is 14 residues long. Germline CDR1 ENHRY, CDR2 SYGVKD. The trim removed 1 base at V and 8 bases at J, leaving 6 bases unmatched. This CDR3 reads CAISELARGQGYTF. The CDR3 bases are TGTGCCATCAGTGAGTTAGCCAGGGGGCAAGGCTACACCTTC.

The chain is built from TRBV30 and TRBJ2-1; perhaps TRBD2 as D (5 bases). This CDR3 is 14 amino acids long. Germline CDR1 and CDR2: GTSNPN and SVGIG (reference sequence). In DNA, the CDR3 is TGTGCGTCTCTCGGAGGTTCTGTCTACAATGAGCAGTTCTTC. Translation gives CASLGGSVYNEQFF.

The chain joins TRBV30 to TRBJ1-2; maybe TRBD1 (6 bases). V was clipped by 4 bases and J by 4 bases, with 13 bases between them. This CDR3 has 13 residues. Germline-derived CDR1 and CDR2 are GTSNPN and SVGIG (reference sequence). This CDR3 is CAWTLGTPYGYTF. DNA of the CDR3: TGTGCCTGGACGCTCGGGACACCCTATGGCTACACCTTC.